Presented here are 6 T cell receptor beta chains from one specimen sequenced in a study of T cell changes during pregnancy in multiple sclerosis. The repertoire was sequenced with immunoSEQ multiplex PCR; TCRdb's copy has only in-frame clones and lacks some. The sample has over 80,000 clones, 90% seen once. Material: peripheral blood, obtained in the second trimester of pregnancy. Source of these receptors: a female donor in good health, enrolled as a control in a pregnancy study.

CDR3 nucleotides: TGTGCTAGTGCCGAGGATCGGACAAGGAACACTGAAGCTTTCTTT. Translated: CASAEDRTRNTEAFF. The chain links TRBV12-5 to TRBJ1-1; possibly TRBD1 for D (5 bases). Germline CDR1 and CDR2: LGHNT and FRNRAP. CDR3 length: 15 amino acids. The V and J ends lost 7 bases and 1 base respectively, with 16 bases between them.

The rearrangement joins TRBV11-2 to TRBJ1-2; 9 nucleotides match TRBD1. CDR1 and CDR2 from the germline V gene are SGHAT and FQNNGV. V shed 5 bases and J 6 bases; nucleotides not matched to a gene: 4. The CDR3 is 13 residues long. CDR3 bases: TGTGCCAGCAGCCGGACAGGGGTGAATGGCTACACCTTC. It encodes CASSRTGVNGYTF. Together with reference TRBV11-2 and TRBJ1-2, the CDR3 gives the full variable domain: EAGVAQSPRYKIIEKRQSVAFWCNPISGHATLYWYQQILGQGPKLLIQFQNNGVVDDSQLPKDRFSAERLKGVDSTLKIQPAKLEDSAVYLCASSRTGVNGYTFGSGTRLTVV.

The V and J genes are TRBV28 and TRBJ2-3; D remains ambiguous. The V end was cut by 7 bases, the J end by 3 bases, with 8 bases between. The CDR3 loop spans 12 amino acids. Per germline, CDR1 MDHEN and CDR2 SYDVKM. The CDR3 DNA is TGTGCCAGCACTCCCTCGACAGATACGCAGTATTTT. Its protein product is CASTPSTDTQYF.

The rearrangement links TRBV19 to TRBJ1-5; D may be TRBD1 (5 bases). V was pared by 7 bases and J by 0 bases, with 10 bases between. The CDR3 totals 14 residues. Germline loops: CDR1 LNHDA, CDR2 SQIVND (reference sequence). CDR3 sequence: CASTRQNSNQPQHF. As DNA, the CDR3 is TGTGCCAGTACCAGACAGAATAGCAATCAGCCCCAGCATTTT. Together with reference TRBV19 and TRBJ1-5, the CDR3 gives the full variable domain: DGGITQSPKYLFRKEGQNVTLSCEQNLNHDAMYWYRQDPGQGLRLIYYSQIVNDFQKGDIAEGYSVSREKKESFPLTVTSAQKNPTAFYLCASTRQNSNQPQHFGDGTRLSIL.

The chain recombines TRBV28 with TRBJ1-2; D might be TRBD1 (6 bases). Germline CDR1 and CDR2: MDHEN and SYDVKM. Trimming stripped 2 bases from V and 11 bases from J, with 9 bases between. The CDR3 has 11 residues. CDR3 in DNA: TGTGCCAGCAGTTTACAGGGGAGATACACCTTC. Translating gives CASSLQGRYTF.

In DNA, the CDR3 is TGTGCCAGCAGTTTATATGGTCAGGGGGCGTTAAGCACTGAAGCTTTCTTT. Translated: CASSLYGQGALSTEAFF. The gene calls are TRBV27 and TRBJ1-1; 8 nucleotides agree with TRBD1. J lost 4 bases, V lost 1 base, and 11 bases had no gene match. The germline V gene has CDR1 MNHEY and CDR2 SMNVEV (reference sequence). The CDR3 runs to 17 residues.